This T cell receptor beta chain was found in a study of blood T cell repertoires in COVID-19. At the level of the study: From the United States, Italy and Spain came samples of acute and convalescent COVID-19. The analysed material was cDNA or gDNA that came from T cells, B-cell-depleted T cells, or PBMCs.

CDR1 and CDR2 from the germline V gene are KGHSH and LQKENI. J lost 4 bases, V lost 3 bases, and 5 bases had no gene match. This CDR3 spans 15 amino acids. Authors' data handling: From reference gene primer amplification, estimates of nucleated cell counts were derived. Profiled with immunoSEQ multiplex PCR; TCRdb holds only in-frame clones, not every one. The DNA gave D and trimming, while V, J and clone size come from that table. The sample comprises fewer than 60,000 clones, about 90% of which are singletons, and 9.5% to 15% rests with the top ten. This clone came up once. Sequencing used peripheral blood. This receptor was obtained from a human donor with active COVID-19. The donor label of this sample is uncertain. The chain has TRBV18 and TRBJ1-3; TRBD1 aligns across 8 bases. The CDR3 reads CASSPSRDRGNTIYF. The DNA of the CDR3 is TGTGCCAGCTCACCCTCCCGGGACAGGGGAAACACCATATATTTT.